This TCR beta chain stems from a study of T cells after yellow fever vaccination (dated by TCRdb to about 2019). Broadly, across the study: The SMART-Seq v4 Ultra Low Input RNA kit was used to prepare libraries from fractions with low cell numbers. To follow T-cell clones before and after both primary and booster YFV17D yellow fever vaccination, bulk TCR alpha and beta repertoires underwent longitudinal sequencing. Blood was collected at multiple timepoints before and after primary and secondary immunization, and bulk PBMC replicates and cell subsets were isolated. Two healthy male donors, one aged 18 to 29 and one aged 30 to 40 years, made up the cohort.

The intended sense of this specimen's treatment or condition label: live attenuated yellow fever vaccine strain. At every blood-draw timepoint, two biological replicates of bulk PBMCs were collected. A standard Ficoll-Paque protocol was used to isolate PBMCs from peripheral blood. RNA was extracted with TriZol from bulk PBMCs, CD4 and CD8 fractions, and dextramer-positive and dextramer-negative fractions. This clonotype showed up many times. Its antigen specificity is not known. No base-level quality is on record; no much larger clone is a single base apart. Synthesis of TCR cDNA relied on 5'RACE template switching, a step that introduced a universal primer site along with unique molecular identifiers. Priming for cDNA synthesis came from both the TCR alpha and TCR beta constant segments. Library amplification used two PCR steps, and the second PCR step added sample barcodes and sequencing adapters. Sequencing of the libraries was done on either Illumina HiSeq 2500 (2x100 bp) or NovaSeq (2x150 bp). Per the source publication's procedure: Demultiplexing of reads and collapsing into UMI consensus sequences were performed with MIGEC, and V(D)J alignment was carried out with MiXCR. Clonotypes responding to the vaccine were identified with edgeR on replicate PBMC samples, with the criteria of FDR below 0.01 and a log2 fold change above 5 up to day 15. Bulk clonotypes were assigned CD4 or CD8 identity according to which sequenced CD4 or CD8 repertoire held them at higher abundance. Clones were called with MiXCR by TCRdb after fastp trimmed the public reads at Q25, and only in-frame beta chains were retained. Under each unique CDR3 protein, matching rows form one entry showing the most common genes and DNA. V and J calls and clone size were set by TCRdb, not the authors. This sample is represented by about 400,000 distinct CDR3 sequences; under 7.5% of them were singletons. The biggest ten clones account for approximately 16% of the sample.

Summary of the overall study and its limitations: The secondary T-cell response was found to be weaker but faster than the primary response, with a peak reached on day 5 rather than on day 15. A small fraction of clonotypes appeared in both the CD4 and CD8 compartments, likely as a result of convergent recombination. Computational filtering was required because FACS-sorted repertoires could contain abundant contaminating clonotypes from the bulk population. Because the study included only a couple of donors, the extent to which the findings can be generalized is limited. Most clones expanded after primary vaccination (around 96% of CD4 and 88% of CD8) were re-detected after the booster, suggesting that broad memory maintenance occurred.

Between the V and J ends, shortened by 4 bases and 1 base respectively, the junction contains 11 bases. The CDR3 starts with the cysteine, ends with the phenylalanine, and has 14 residues. Only CDR3 DNA is held: 42 bases, read in frame from base 1. The germline V gene yields SGHRS for CDR1 and YFSETQ for CDR2. The material was PBMCs, obtained 5 days after the yellow fever booster vaccination. Recombination joined TRBV5-1 with TRBJ1-1; TRBD1 might be the D gene, on 5 matching bases. This clonotype was sampled from a man aged 25 to 45 who received the YFV17D yellow fever vaccine. Here is the DNA: TGCGCCAGCAGCGTGGGACCGGAGAACACTGAAGCTTTCTTT. It codes for CASSVGPENTEAFF.